Only a few counts were recorded for the clone carrying this T cell receptor (beta chain). What it binds is not known. TCRdb analysed the 5' RACE reads with MiXCR anew, one entry per CDR3 protein. The sample shows about 150,000 distinct CDR3 sequences, over 10% of them seen only once. This sample was included in a study of T-cell memory formation after mild COVID-19. Study summary: The TCR clusters were mostly specific to one donor. General observations from the study: Clones contracting across day 15 to 85 had a balanced CD4/CD8 profile; later expanding clones leaned CD4+.

CDR3 size: 13 residues. The germline V gene has CDR1 SGHVS and CDR2 FNYEAQ. V gave up 5 bases and J gave up 6 bases, with 13 bases separating them. The rearrangement links TRBV7-6 to TRBJ1-1; D uncertain. The receptor's source is a man between 18 and 35 years old who had mild COVID-19 (a few samples of this study predate the infection). Cell type and time point are not known. What was sequenced was PBMCs or a T cell subset sorted from them (not recorded which). The CDR3 loop reads CASSPYRNAEAFF. The CDR3 bases are TGTGCCAGCAGCCCCTACCGTAACGCTGAAGCTTTCTTT.